Each of the 5 T cell receptor beta chains below was sequenced from the same sample in a study of PD-1 blockade in classical Hodgkin lymphoma. Autologous stem cell transplantation was followed by relapse in every patient, and brentuximab vedotin exposure varied. The protocol was immunoSEQ multiplex PCR, while the TCRdb copy is restricted to in-frame clones and leaves out a portion. Among 30,000 to 45,000 clones listed, around 63% were seen once. Here the sequenced sample was peripheral blood mononuclear cells (PBMCs), taken before the second cycle of nivolumab. The receptors come from a human donor with classical Hodgkin lymphoma.

The chain carries TRBV11-1 and TRBJ2-3; 8 bases are a match to TRBD2. The CDR3 totals 15 residues. V dropped 2 bases and J dropped 2; count of bases not matched to a gene: 3. Germline CDR1 reads SGHAT; CDR2 reads FQDESV (reference sequence). CDR3: CASSLTSGYTDTQYF. The CDR3 DNA reads TGTGCCAGCAGCTTAACTAGCGGCTACACAGATACGCAGTATTTT.

The J gene is TRBJ2-3, the V gene TRBV2; 8 positions agree with TRBD2. Per the germline V gene, CDR1 is SNHLY and CDR2 is FYNNEI. The J segment lost 9 bases and the V segment lost 5 bases, leaving 7 bases of the junction unmatched. The CDR3 sequence is 13 residues long. CDR3 in DNA: TGTGCCAGCAGTCGGGAGGGCTCCGGGACGCAGTATTTT. Its translation: CASSREGSGTQYF.

The rearrangement links TRBV6-1 to TRBJ1-4, with 8 bases lining up with TRBD1. The V segment lost 6 bases and the J segment 7 bases; nucleotides outside the gene matches: 7. The V gene's germline CDR1 is MNHNS and CDR2 SASEGT. CDR3 length: 14 amino acids. The CDR3 region has the DNA TGTGCCAGCAGGGACAGGGAAGCTTCTGAAAAACTGTTTTTT. Translated, it gives CASRDREASEKLFF.

This clone was detected a few times. V is TRBV27 and J is TRBJ1-5, with D possibly TRBD1 on 6 matching bases. V was pared by 4 bases and J by 6 bases, with 16 bases between. The germline CDR1 and CDR2 sequences are MNHEY and SMNVEV (reference sequence). The CDR3 consists of 15 residues. Written as DNA, the CDR3 is TGTGCCAGCAGTTCTGGGATCGGGGGCGCTCAGCCCCAGCATTTT. This encodes CASSSGIGGAQPQHF.

This chain joins TRBV19 and TRBJ2-1; no firm D call. The CDR3 totals 11 residues. The ends were cut back, 3 bases at V and 6 bases at J, with 3 bases in the middle. Germline loops: CDR1 LNHDA, CDR2 SQIVND (reference sequence). The CDR3 coding sequence is TGTGCCAGTAGTATTTTCAATGAGCAGTTCTTC. It codes for CASSIFNEQFF.